This paragraph reports one TCR beta chain. Antigen: not known. A much larger clone differs from this one at a single base, so this may be a read error. This sample was included in a study of Graves' ophthalmopathy and Graves' hyperthyroidism. As for the study in general: Before any treatment, peripheral blood was taken at the initial diagnosis. Study observations and caveats: Most thyroid-expanded clonotypes exceeding 0.001 frequency were also found in blood.

In donors with ophthalmopathy, activity was moderate-to-severe, with CAS ≥3, NOSPECS ≥4 and duration under 3 months. Transcripts of RNA were the source for amplifying TCR beta CDR3 regions. HTBI-primed RT-PCR formed the first round, and a multiplex PCR formed the second. TCRdb reprocessed the multiplex PCR reads via MiXCR and lists one record per CDR3 protein. Among roughly 500,000 distinct CDR3 sequences listed, roughly an eighth were seen once. CDR1 is GTSNPN, CDR2 SVGIG, per germline (reference sequence). This CDR3 is 14 amino acids long. The sequence was collected from a woman in her twenties or thirties with Graves' ophthalmopathy. The J gene is TRBJ2-2, the V gene TRBV30; either TRBD1 or TRBD2 may fit D (7 bases each). Sequencing was carried out using blood. For the CDR3, the DNA is TGTGCCTGGACCTGGGGAGGGGGCAGAGGGGAGCTGGTTTTT. Translating it yields CAWTWGGGRGELVF.